This TCR beta chain comes out of a study of response to subunit inactivated influenza vaccine. Study findings and constraints: Researchers suggested that each seasonal influenza vaccination recruits few new T cells.

MiXCR, run by TCRdb on the RT-PCR reads, gives a single entry per CDR3 protein. The sample has a few hundred thousand distinct CDR3 sequences, over 20% seen once. On this clonotype itself: Its antigen is undetermined.

The CDR3 runs 13 residues. Germline V gene data show CDR1 as SQVTM and CDR2 as ANQGSEA. The trim removed 6 bases at V and 5 bases at J, leaving 6 bases unmatched. Sample: PBMCs from blood, taken about 19 months after vaccination. The chain carries TRBV29-1 and TRBJ2-5; 10 positions agree with TRBD1. This clonotype was sampled from a man between 50 and 75 years old who received an inactivated influenza vaccine. The CDR3: CSVGTGVGETQYF. In DNA form, the CDR3 reads TGCAGCGTAGGGACAGGGGTGGGCGAGACCCAGTACTTC. The full variable domain, rest sourced from reference TRBV29-1 and TRBJ2-5, is SAVISQKPSRDICQRGTSLTIQCQVDSQVTMMFWYRQQPGQSLTLIATANQGSEATYESGFVIDKFPISRPNLTFSTLTVSNMSPEDSSIYLCSVGTGVGETQYFGPGTRLLVL.